Detailed here is one T cell receptor (beta chain). The antigen is undetermined. One base away lies a much larger clone, so this may be a sequencing read error. A second PCR of 7 to 11 cycles used a sample-barcoded 5' primer and a J-beta primer mix. TCRdb independently ran MiXCR on the 5' RACE reads; one entry per CDR3 protein. The sample records 1.5 million to 2 million distinct CDR3 sequences, about 28% being singletons. This CDR3 is built from 13 residues. Trimming removed 5 bases at V and 3 bases at J, with 14 bases between. Germline V CDR1 and CDR2: DFQATT, SNEGSKA (reference sequence). Total RNA amounts of at least 5 micrograms were extracted per sample. These data belong to a study of blood T cells in healthy people across ages. Study findings and constraints: Strong correlation existed between TCR beta diversity and naive T cell percentage. With donor CMV status unknown, expanded clonotype changes were possibly confounded.

The TCR sequence derives from a woman aged 25 to 39 in good health. Specimen: blood. The genes are TRBV20-1 and TRBJ2-7; weak D call: TRBD1 (5 bases). CDR3 region: CSARQQGGYEQYF. DNA of the CDR3: TGCAGTGCTCGCCAGCAGGGCGGCTACGAGCAGTACTTC.